The present entry profiles one T cell receptor beta chain with its context. These data originate in a study of shared clonotypes between healthy human individuals. Study-level information: Three plates were used per donor for CD4 naive, three for CD4 memory, two for CD8 naive and one for CD8 memory.

This CDR3 region has 20 residues. Trimming cost V 4 bases and J 4 bases; bases outside gene matches: 18. Per the germline V gene, CDR1 is MDHEN and CDR2 is SYDVKM. Clones were sequenced by immunoSEQ multiplex PCR, and TCRdb holds only the in-frame ones, with some missing. The sample records 550,000 to 800,000 clones, roughly 91% being singletons. The sequenced material came from memory CD8+ T cells from PBMCs. Subset denoted: CD45RO+ cells pooled with CCR7-negative TemRA cells. The sequence derives from a man aged 18 to 35 in good health. Some clones in this sample may be carry-over from other donors' samples. The chain joins TRBV28 to TRBJ2-3; 12 nucleotides line up with TRBD2. The CDR3 DNA is TGTGCCAGCAGTTCCCGGCGGGCTAGCGGGAGGGCCGAGGGCCCAGATACGCAGTATTTT. Translating it yields CASSSRRASGRAEGPDTQYF.